This is a list of T cell receptor beta chains from one sample in a study of control samples from healthy donors and cancer patients. Profiled with immunoSEQ multiplex PCR; TCRdb holds only in-frame clones, not every one. The sample lists 120,000 or so clones, about 93% seen once, with 2.5% in the top ten. The sample comprised blood. These receptor sequences come from a man younger than 30 in good health. Both conserved end residues are part of each CDR3. The D gene is left open where the match is weak. Clone size, where shown, is once, few, many, or a class for clones that have expanded.

clone size: .
CDR3 length: 13
J gene: TRBJ1-1
V gene: TRBV5-1
D gene: .
CDR3 DNA: TGCGCCAGCTGGGACGGATTGAACACTGAAGCTTTCTTT
CDR3 protein: CASWDGLNTEAFF

clone size: .
CDR3 length: 14
J gene: TRBJ2-2
V gene: TRBV19
D gene: .
CDR3 DNA: TGTGCCAGTAGTATAGGTCGTGGGGCCGGGGAGCTGTTTTTT
CDR3 protein: CASSIGRGAGELFF

clone size: .
CDR3 length: 15
J gene: TRBJ2-1
V gene: TRBV5-1
D gene: TRBD1
CDR3 DNA: TGCGCCAGCAGCTCACCGGGACAGGGCGACAATGAGCAGTTCTTC
CDR3 protein: CASSSPGQGDNEQFF

clone size: .
CDR3 length: 14
J gene: TRBJ1-2
V gene: TRBV5-1
D gene: .
CDR3 DNA: TGCGCCAGCAGCTTGTATCCGGGCTCATATGGCTACACCTTC
CDR3 protein: CASSLYPGSYGYTF

clone size: .
CDR3 length: 18
J gene: TRBJ2-3
V gene: TRBV4-1
D gene: TRBD2
CDR3 DNA: TGCGCCAGCAGCCAAGATCCCTCCGGCGGCGGGAGAGGTGATACGCAGTATTTT
CDR3 protein: CASSQDPSGGGRGDTQYF

clone size: .
CDR3 length: 10
J gene: TRBJ2-5
V gene: TRBV20-1
D gene: .
CDR3 DNA: TGCAGTGCTAAACAAGAGACCCAGTACTTC
CDR3 protein: CSAKQETQYF

clone size: .
CDR3 length: 15
J gene: TRBJ1-6
V gene: TRBV11-2
D gene: .
CDR3 DNA: TGTGCCAGCAGCTTAGATCAAAGAGCAGGTTCACCCCTCCACTTT
CDR3 protein: CASSLDQRAGSPLHF

clone size: .
CDR3 length: 13
J gene: TRBJ2-1
V gene: TRBV27
D gene: .
CDR3 DNA: TGTGCCAGCAGTCCAGGGGTGGACAATGAGCAGTTCTTC
CDR3 protein: CASSPGVDNEQFF

clone size: .
CDR3 length: 14
J gene: TRBJ2-3
V gene: TRBV5-5
D gene: .
CDR3 DNA: TGTGCCAGCAGCCTAGACAGGCCCACAGATACGCAGTATTTT
CDR3 protein: CASSLDRPTDTQYF

clone size: .
CDR3 length: 16
J gene: TRBJ2-6
V gene: TRBV18
D gene: .
CDR3 DNA: TGTGCCAGCTCACCGTCTTCAGACTCTGGGGCCAACGTCCTGACTTTC
CDR3 protein: CASSPSSDSGANVLTF

clone size: once
CDR3 length: 16
J gene: TRBJ2-3
V gene: TRBV30
D gene: TRBD2
CDR3 DNA: TGTGCCTGGCAACTAGCGGGAGTGGGTTTTACAGATACGCAGTATTTT
CDR3 protein: CAWQLAGVGFTDTQYF

clone size: .
CDR3 length: 15
J gene: TRBJ2-2
V gene: TRBV11-3
D gene: .
CDR3 DNA: TGTGCCAGCACCCCCGGGGGAGTGAACACCGGGGAGCTGTTTTTT
CDR3 protein: CASTPGGVNTGELFF

clone size: .
CDR3 length: 14
J gene: TRBJ1-2
V gene: TRBV18
D gene: TRBD1
CDR3 DNA: TGTGCCAGCTCAAAGGACAGGGGAGGCTATGGCTACACCTTC
CDR3 protein: CASSKDRGGYGYTF

clone size: once
CDR3 length: 11
J gene: TRBJ2-1
V gene: TRBV12-3/TRBV12-4
D gene: .
CDR3 DNA: TGTGCCAGCAGTGAGCCGGGACCACAGTTCTTC
CDR3 protein: CASSEPGPQFF

clone size: .
CDR3 length: 12
J gene: TRBJ2-3
V gene: TRBV27
D gene: .
CDR3 DNA: TGTGCCAGCAGCTTCCGCACAGATACGCAGTATTTT
CDR3 protein: CASSFRTDTQYF

clone size: .
CDR3 length: 13
J gene: TRBJ1-3
V gene: TRBV28
D gene: .
CDR3 DNA: TGTGCCAGCAGTACCGGCTCTGGAAACACCATATATTTT
CDR3 protein: CASSTGSGNTIYF

clone size: few
CDR3 length: 13
J gene: TRBJ1-4
V gene: TRBV10-3
D gene: .
CDR3 DNA: TGTGCCATCAGAAAAGGGTCCCATGAAAAACTGTTTTTT
CDR3 protein: CAIRKGSHEKLFF

clone size: .
CDR3 length: 18
J gene: TRBJ1-3
V gene: TRBV4-1
D gene: TRBD1
CDR3 DNA: TGCGCCAGCAGCCATTCTCCGGGACAGGGGAGCTCTGGAAACACCATATATTTT
CDR3 protein: CASSHSPGQGSSGNTIYF

clone size: .
CDR3 length: 16
J gene: TRBJ2-3
V gene: TRBV11-3
D gene: TRBD2
CDR3 DNA: TGTGCCAGCAGCTTAGGGCTAGCGGGGGGCACAGATACGCAGTATTTT
CDR3 protein: CASSLGLAGGTDTQYF

clone size: .
CDR3 length: 15
J gene: TRBJ2-1
V gene: TRBV5-6
D gene: TRBD1
CDR3 DNA: TGTGCCAGCAGCCCGGACCCAGGGGGAATAAGTGAGCAGTTCTTC
CDR3 protein: CASSPDPGGISEQFF

clone size: .
CDR3 length: 15
J gene: TRBJ2-7
V gene: TRBV18
D gene: TRBD1
CDR3 DNA: TGTGCCAGCTCACGGGAGCAGGGGGAACTATACGAGCAGTACTTC
CDR3 protein: CASSREQGELYEQYF

clone size: .
CDR3 length: 15
J gene: TRBJ1-5
V gene: TRBV19
D gene: TRBD1
CDR3 DNA: TGTGCCAGTAAAGAAGTACAGGGGCCACATCAGCCCCAGCATTTT
CDR3 protein: CASKEVQGPHQPQHF

clone size: .
CDR3 length: 13
J gene: TRBJ2-1
V gene: TRBV7-3
D gene: .
CDR3 DNA: TGTGCCAGCAGCTCGACAGGTATGAATGAGCAGTTCTTC
CDR3 protein: CASSSTGMNEQFF

clone size: .
CDR3 length: 14
J gene: TRBJ1-2
V gene: TRBV11-3
D gene: .
CDR3 DNA: TGTGCCAGCAGCTCTAACTCCCAGGGGATCGGCTACACCTTC
CDR3 protein: CASSSNSQGIGYTF

clone size: .
CDR3 length: 13
J gene: TRBJ1-1
V gene: TRBV11-2
D gene: .
CDR3 DNA: TGTGCCAGCAGCTTACAGGGTAAGACTGAAGCTTTCTTT
CDR3 protein: CASSLQGKTEAFF

clone size: .
CDR3 length: 14
J gene: TRBJ2-3
V gene: TRBV7-7
D gene: .
CDR3 DNA: TGTGCCAGCAGCTTAGAGCCCATGGCAGATACGCAGTATTTT
CDR3 protein: CASSLEPMADTQYF

clone size: .
CDR3 length: 13
J gene: TRBJ1-2
V gene: TRBV5-6
D gene: .
CDR3 DNA: TGTGCCAGCAGCTTGGCGAACCCGAATGGCTACACCTTC
CDR3 protein: CASSLANPNGYTF

clone size: .
CDR3 length: 15
J gene: TRBJ2-6
V gene: TRBV5-1
D gene: .
CDR3 DNA: TGCGCCAGCAGCCCCTTGTCCTCTGGGGCCAACGTCCTGACTTTC
CDR3 protein: CASSPLSSGANVLTF

clone size: .
CDR3 length: 16
J gene: TRBJ2-5
V gene: TRBV15
D gene: .
CDR3 DNA: TGTGCCACCAGCAGGGTCGGGTTAGCGGTGGTAGAGACCCAGTACTTC
CDR3 protein: CATSRVGLAVVETQYF

clone size: .
CDR3 length: 13
J gene: TRBJ2-5
V gene: TRBV4-2
D gene: .
CDR3 DNA: TGTGCCAGCAGCCAAGCAGAGCAAGAGACCCAGTACTTC
CDR3 protein: CASSQAEQETQYF

clone size: .
CDR3 length: 10
J gene: TRBJ2-3
V gene: TRBV30
D gene: .
CDR3 DNA: TGTGCCTGGAGTCGGGGTACGCAGTATTTT
CDR3 protein: CAWSRGTQYF

clone size: .
CDR3 length: 16
J gene: TRBJ1-2
V gene: TRBV19
D gene: .
CDR3 DNA: TGTGCCAGTAGTACCCACCCGGACCTAGGGTACTATGGCTACACCTTC
CDR3 protein: CASSTHPDLGYYGYTF

clone size: .
CDR3 length: 15
J gene: TRBJ2-5
V gene: TRBV7-2
D gene: .
CDR3 DNA: TGTGCCAGCAGCTTAGCGGGGCAGACTGTGGAGACCCAGTACTTC
CDR3 protein: CASSLAGQTVETQYF

clone size: once
CDR3 length: 14
J gene: TRBJ2-7
V gene: TRBV15
D gene: TRBD1
CDR3 DNA: TGTGCCACCAGCAGAGAAGAGGGGGCAATGGAGCAGTACTTC
CDR3 protein: CATSREEGAMEQYF

clone size: .
CDR3 length: 13
J gene: TRBJ2-1
V gene: TRBV2
D gene: .
CDR3 DNA: TGTGCCAGCAGTGATAGTCCTAACAATGAGCAGTTCTTC
CDR3 protein: CASSDSPNNEQFF

clone size: .
CDR3 length: 16
J gene: TRBJ2-1
V gene: TRBV9
D gene: .
CDR3 DNA: TGTGCCAGCAGCGTAGATGGGGAAGTATCCTACAATGAGCAGTTCTTC
CDR3 protein: CASSVDGEVSYNEQFF

clone size: .
CDR3 length: 14
J gene: TRBJ2-2
V gene: TRBV7-9
D gene: .
CDR3 DNA: TGTGCCACCCCGACAGACGCGAACACCGGGGAGCTGTTTTTT
CDR3 protein: CATPTDANTGELFF

clone size: .
CDR3 length: 16
J gene: TRBJ2-1
V gene: TRBV11-3
D gene: TRBD2
CDR3 DNA: TGTGCCAGCAGCTTAGAGCTAGCGGGGGGGATCAATGAGCAGTTCTTC
CDR3 protein: CASSLELAGGINEQFF

clone size: .
CDR3 length: 13
J gene: TRBJ2-3
V gene: TRBV6-5
D gene: .
CDR3 DNA: TGTGCCAGCAGTTCAGGGCCCACAGATACGCAGTATTTT
CDR3 protein: CASSSGPTDTQYF

clone size: .
CDR3 length: 15
J gene: TRBJ2-1
V gene: TRBV11-2
D gene: TRBD2
CDR3 DNA: TGTGCCAGCAGCTTAGTAGCGGGATACTCCAATGAGCAGTTCTTC
CDR3 protein: CASSLVAGYSNEQFF

clone size: .
CDR3 length: 13
J gene: TRBJ1-4
V gene: TRBV7-8
D gene: .
CDR3 DNA: TGTGCCAGCAGCTTAGGACCCAGGGAAAAACTGTTTTTT
CDR3 protein: CASSLGPREKLFF

clone size: .
CDR3 length: 17
J gene: TRBJ1-4
V gene: TRBV2
D gene: .
CDR3 DNA: TGTGCCAGCAGTGGGGGCGGGAGGGATGCAACTAATGAAAAACTGTTTTTT
CDR3 protein: CASSGGGRDATNEKLFF

clone size: few
CDR3 length: 15
J gene: TRBJ1-4
V gene: TRBV7-9
D gene: .
CDR3 DNA: TGTGCCAGCAGCCCCGATGGGAGACAGAATGAAAAACTGTTTTTT
CDR3 protein: CASSPDGRQNEKLFF

clone size: .
CDR3 length: 14
J gene: TRBJ2-7
V gene: TRBV6-1
D gene: TRBD1
CDR3 DNA: TGTGCCAGCAGTGAATGGGACAGTTCCTACGAGCAGTACTTC
CDR3 protein: CASSEWDSSYEQYF

clone size: .
CDR3 length: 17
J gene: TRBJ2-3
V gene: TRBV9
D gene: TRBD1
CDR3 DNA: TGTGCCAGCAGCGCGAGGACAGGGTCGGGGTTGACAGATACGCAGTATTTT
CDR3 protein: CASSARTGSGLTDTQYF

clone size: .
CDR3 length: 15
J gene: TRBJ1-6
V gene: TRBV6-2/TRBV6-3
D gene: .
CDR3 DNA: TGTGCCAGCAGTTACTCGGCCAACTATAATTCACCCCTCCACTTT
CDR3 protein: CASSYSANYNSPLHF

clone size: .
CDR3 length: 15
J gene: TRBJ1-1
V gene: TRBV24-1
D gene: .
CDR3 DNA: TGTGCCACCAGTGAATCGACGCCGGGGAGGACTGAAGCTTTCTTT
CDR3 protein: CATSESTPGRTEAFF

clone size: .
CDR3 length: 14
J gene: TRBJ1-1
V gene: TRBV6-2/TRBV6-3
D gene: .
CDR3 DNA: TGTGCCAGCAGTTATGGGGGCAAGAACACTGAAGCTTTCTTT
CDR3 protein: CASSYGGKNTEAFF

clone size: .
CDR3 length: 13
J gene: TRBJ1-1
V gene: TRBV27
D gene: TRBD1
CDR3 DNA: TGTGCCAGCAGAGGGACAGGGACGACTGAAGCTTTCTTT
CDR3 protein: CASRGTGTTEAFF

clone size: .
CDR3 length: 14
J gene: TRBJ1-5
V gene: TRBV9
D gene: .
CDR3 DNA: TGTGCCAGCAGCGTAGACGGCAGGAATCAGCCCCAGCATTTT
CDR3 protein: CASSVDGRNQPQHF

clone size: .
CDR3 length: 19
J gene: TRBJ2-2
V gene: TRBV19
D gene: TRBD1
CDR3 DNA: TGTGCCAGTAGTGCGGCGGGACAGGGGGCCCTGCGTGTCACCGGGGAGCTGTTTTTT
CDR3 protein: CASSAAGQGALRVTGELFF

clone size: .
CDR3 length: 16
J gene: TRBJ2-3
V gene: TRBV7-2
D gene: TRBD2
CDR3 DNA: TGTGCCAGCAGCGGACCATTAGCGGGGGGCTTTAATACGCAGTATTTT
CDR3 protein: CASSGPLAGGFNTQYF

clone size: .
CDR3 length: 14
J gene: TRBJ1-4
V gene: TRBV5-4
D gene: .
CDR3 DNA: TGTGCCAGCAGCCTAGGGGCAACTAATGAAAAACTGTTTTTT
CDR3 protein: CASSLGATNEKLFF

clone size: .
CDR3 length: 14
J gene: TRBJ2-7
V gene: TRBV5-1
D gene: .
CDR3 DNA: TGCGCCAGCAGCTTGGGGATACAAGGTTACGAGCAGTACTTC
CDR3 protein: CASSLGIQGYEQYF

clone size: .
CDR3 length: 11
J gene: TRBJ2-3
V gene: TRBV27
D gene: .
CDR3 DNA: TGTGCCAGCAGCGACACCGCGGGGCAGTATTTT
CDR3 protein: CASSDTAGQYF